Listed below are T cell receptor beta chains from one sample, sequenced in a study of cytomegalovirus exposure and HLA in healthy donors. TCRdb's copy holds only in-frame clones and misses some; the assay was immunoSEQ multiplex PCR. Of around 220,000 clones listed, 65% to 80% were seen once; the top ten hold 15% to 17%. Sequenced: PBMCs. The origin of the receptors is a man aged 35 to 55 in good health and CMV-seronegative. CDR3s include the opening cysteine and the closing phenylalanine or tryptophan. A D gene is named only where the DNA matches it firmly. Expanded clones get a size class; other rows say once, few or many, or leave the size out.

size	V	D	J	DNA	CDR3
-	TRBV9	TRBD2	TRBJ2-3	TGTGCCAGCAGCTGGGGGGGTAGGACAGATACGCAGTATTTT	CASSWGGRTDTQYF
-	TRBV2	TRBD2	TRBJ2-2	TGTGCCAGCAGTGAAAGACTAGCGGGGACCGGGGAGCTGTTTTTT	CASSERLAGTGELFF
few	TRBV7-2	-	TRBJ2-1	TGTGCCAGCAGCTTAGTTTTTGCGTCCGGCAATGAGCAGTTCTTC	CASSLVFASGNEQFF
-	TRBV4-3	-	TRBJ1-1	TGCGCCAGCAGCCAAGATCCGGGCAGGGGTAACACTGAAGCTTTCTTT	CASSQDPGRGNTEAFF
few	TRBV7-8	TRBD1	TRBJ2-1	TGTGCCAGCAGGGGAAGGGGGCATGAGCAGTTCTTC	CASRGRGHEQFF
-	TRBV10-3	TRBD2	TRBJ2-7	TGTGCCATCAGTGAGCCGGGGCTAGCGGGGAATTACGAGCAGTACTTC	CAISEPGLAGNYEQYF
-	TRBV20-1	-	TRBJ1-3	TGCAGTGCGCCTACCTCGACAGGATGGTATTTT	CSAPTSTGWYF
-	TRBV7-2	TRBD2	TRBJ2-5	TGTGCCAGCACACAAAGGCTAGCGGGGGGAGAGACCCAGTACTTC	CASTQRLAGGETQYF
-	TRBV5-6	TRBD1	TRBJ1-4	TGTGCCAGCAGCTTGGGGACAGGGTACGGCGGGAATGAAAAACTGTTTTTT	CASSLGTGYGGNEKLFF
once	TRBV6-5	-	TRBJ2-7	TGTGCCAGCAGTTCTTTGTACGAGCAGTACTTC	CASSSLYEQYF
-	TRBV9	TRBD1	TRBJ2-7	TGTGCCAGCAACCGGGACAGCTCCTACGAGCAGTACTTC	CASNRDSSYEQYF
-	TRBV7-2	-	TRBJ2-1	TGTGCCAGCGCTCCTACGTCGGTAGTTTCCTACAATGAGCAGTTCTTC	CASAPTSVVSYNEQFF
few	TRBV28	-	TRBJ2-2	TGTGCCAGCAGTTATCGTGTCGGGGAGCTGTTTTTT	CASSYRVGELFF
-	TRBV15	-	TRBJ2-1	TGTGCCACCAGCCAAGCGCCCCGACCCCCGGAGGATGAGCAGTTCTTC	CATSQAPRPPEDEQFF
-	TRBV5-8	-	TRBJ2-5	TGTGCCAGCAGCTCACGGACTCAAGAGACCCAGTACTTC	CASSSRTQETQYF
-	TRBV6-5	-	TRBJ1-1	TGTGCCAGCAGTTACAGAGGGGGCACTGAAGCTTTCTTT	CASSYRGGTEAFF
-	TRBV19	-	TRBJ2-1	TGTGCCAGTAATCATGGGACAGAGCAGTTCTTC	CASNHGTEQFF
-	TRBV29-1	TRBD2	TRBJ2-3	TGCAGCGTCAAGGGACTAGCGGTCACAGATACGCAGTATTTT	CSVKGLAVTDTQYF
-	TRBV30	TRBD1	TRBJ1-5	TGTGCCTGGAGTAGCAGGGACAGAGCGGTGCCCCAGCATTTT	CAWSSRDRAVPQHF
-	TRBV18	TRBD1	TRBJ1-1	TGTGCCAGCTCACCACTACAGGGGGAAACTGAAGCTTTCTTT	CASSPLQGETEAFF